Sequencing of this TCR beta chain was carried out in a study of T cell changes during pregnancy in multiple sclerosis. Measured with immunoSEQ multiplex PCR; TCRdb has only the in-frame clones, and not every one. The sample consists of around 25,000 clones, 88% of them appearing once. CDR1 is SEHNR and CDR2 is FQNEAQ in the germline V gene (reference sequence). The CDR3 loop spans 15 amino acids. The V end was cut by 1 base, the J end by 3 bases, with 12 bases between. Here the sequenced sample was CD8+ T cells from peripheral blood mononuclear cells, taken in the second trimester of pregnancy. The source is a female donor with multiple sclerosis, enrolled in a pregnancy study. The chain employs TRBV7-9 and TRBJ1-1; possible D gene TRBD1, 6 bases. CDR3 coding DNA: TGTGCCAGCAGCTTAGTGGGGGCCCCGGACACTGAAGCTTTCTTT. Protein product: CASSLVGAPDTEAFF.